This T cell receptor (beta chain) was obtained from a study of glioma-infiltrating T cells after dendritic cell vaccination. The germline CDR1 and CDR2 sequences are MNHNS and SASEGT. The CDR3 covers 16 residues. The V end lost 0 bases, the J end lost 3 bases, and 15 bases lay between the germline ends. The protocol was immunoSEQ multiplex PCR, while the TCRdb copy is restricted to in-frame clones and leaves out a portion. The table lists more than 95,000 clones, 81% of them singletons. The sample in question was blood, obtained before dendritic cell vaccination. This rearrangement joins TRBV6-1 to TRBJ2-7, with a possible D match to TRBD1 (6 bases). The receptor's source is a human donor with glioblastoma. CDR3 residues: CASSEALPGAGYEQYF. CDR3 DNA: TGTGCCAGCAGTGAAGCGCTTCCAGGGGCCGGCTACGAGCAGTACTTC.